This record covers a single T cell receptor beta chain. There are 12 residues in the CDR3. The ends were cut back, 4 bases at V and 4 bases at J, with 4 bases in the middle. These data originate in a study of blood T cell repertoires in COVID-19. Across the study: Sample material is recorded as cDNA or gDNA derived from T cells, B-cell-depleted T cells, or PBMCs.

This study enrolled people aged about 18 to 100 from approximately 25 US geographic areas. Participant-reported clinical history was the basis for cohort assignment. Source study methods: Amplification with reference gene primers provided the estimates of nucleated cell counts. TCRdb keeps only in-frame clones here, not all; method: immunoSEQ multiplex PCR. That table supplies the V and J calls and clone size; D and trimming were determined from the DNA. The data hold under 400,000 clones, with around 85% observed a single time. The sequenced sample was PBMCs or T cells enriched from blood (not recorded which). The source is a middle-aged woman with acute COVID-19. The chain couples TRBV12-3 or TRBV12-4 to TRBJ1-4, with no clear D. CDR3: CASSSLNEKLFF. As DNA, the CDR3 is TGTGCCAGCAGTTCCCTTAATGAAAAACTGTTTTTT.